Listed here are 17 T cell receptor beta chains from one sample, sequenced in a study of vaccination and CD4 T cells after COVID-19. Oncomine TCR Beta short-read sequencing was applied to DNA from cultured CD4+ T cells. TCRdb processed the PCR reads anew with MiXCR; each CDR3 protein has one entry. The sample has around 21,000 distinct CDR3 sequences; 49% are singletons. The antigens of these receptors remain unknown. Treatment meaning: approximately 10-day PBMC culture with coronavirus spike peptide pools or control peptides (ViraFEST assay). Sequences were obtained from CD4+ T cells from blood, cultured in vitro. The receptors shown here come from a human donor who had recovered from COVID-19.

The chain is built from TRBV2 and TRBJ2-5; D remains ambiguous. Germline values: CDR1 SNHLY, CDR2 FYNNEI. The CDR3 runs 13 residues. The V and J ends lost 6 bases and 4 bases respectively, with 12 bases between them. The CDR3 DNA follows: TGTGCCAGCAGGGGTGGGTCGGGAGAGACCCAGTACTTC. Translation: CASRGGSGETQYF.

The rearrangement links TRBV11-3 to TRBJ1-1; D is unresolved. V lost 2 bases and J lost 1, with 5 bases in between. This CDR3 region has 13 residues. Looked up from germline, CDR1 is SGHNT and CDR2 is YENEEA. The CDR3 is CASSLWENTEAFF. The CDR3 DNA is TGTGCCAGCAGCTTATGGGAGAACACTGAAGCTTTCTTT.

This clonotype was seen a single time. The genes are TRBV7-3 and TRBJ2-7, with 8 bases matching TRBD2. The length of the CDR3 is 13 residues. V trimming: 5 bases; J trimming: 2 bases; junction bases outside the gene matches: 2. CDR1 SGHTA and CDR2 FQGTGA come from the germline V gene. CDR3 protein: CASSRGLAYEQYF. Here the CDR3 DNA reads TGTGCCAGCAGCAGGGGACTAGCCTACGAGCAGTACTTC. Filled out from reference TRBV7-3 and TRBJ2-7, the complete variable domain reads GAGVSQTPSNKVTEKGKYVELRCDPISGHTALYWYRQSLGQGPEFLIYFQGTGAADDSGLPNDRFFAVRPEGSVSTLKIQRTERGDSAVYLCASSRGLAYEQYFGPGTRLTVT.

The chain has TRBV6-2 or TRBV6-3 and TRBJ2-1, with TRBD1 matching 8 bases. Germline loops: CDR1 MNHEY, CDR2 SVGEGT. The CDR3 covers 15 residues. The ends lost 5 bases at V and 1 base at J; junction bases unmatched: 4. The CDR3 reads CASSDRGESYNEQFF. CDR3 nucleotides: TGTGCCAGCAGTGACAGGGGTGAGTCCTACAATGAGCAGTTCTTC.

The rearrangement uses TRBV6-1 and TRBJ1-1; D might be TRBD1 (6 bases). This CDR3 is built from 13 residues. Trimming removed 8 bases from V and 2 bases from J, with 12 bases in between. CDR1 and CDR2 (germline): MNHNS, SASEGT. CDR3 DNA: TGTGCCAGCGCCCGGACAGCCAACACTGAAGCTTTCTTT. It translates to CASARTANTEAFF.

This clonotype turned up a few times. The CDR3, as DNA: TGTGCCAGCAGTTACTCCTCAGGCTACACCTTC. Amino acid sequence: CASSYSSGYTF. The chain uses TRBV6-2 or TRBV6-3 and TRBJ1-2; no clear D gene. This CDR3 spans 11 amino acids. Germline loops: CDR1 MNHEY, CDR2 SVGEGT. V lost 0 bases and J 8 bases, leaving 4 bases between the germline ends.

V gene TRBV20-1 combines with J gene TRBJ1-1; 11 bases are shared with TRBD1. V trimming: 6 bases; J trimming: 4 bases; junction bases outside the gene matches: 4. The CDR3 has 13 amino acids. Per germline, CDR1 DFQATT and CDR2 SNEGSKA (reference sequence). The CDR3 region is CSAPGQGGTEAFF. CDR3 DNA sequence: TGCAGTGCGCCGGGACAGGGGGGCACTGAAGCTTTCTTT.

The chain combines TRBV6-2 or TRBV6-3 with TRBJ1-3; D gene unclear. The CDR3 runs 12 residues. The V gene lost 8 bases and the J gene lost 0 bases, with 5 bases spanning the gap. Germline CDR1 reads MNHEY; CDR2 reads SVGEGT. The CDR3 region has the DNA TGTGCCAGCGGGCGCTCTGGAAACACCATATATTTT. Its protein is CASGRSGNTIYF.

The J gene is TRBJ2-3, the V gene TRBV20-1; D is undetermined. The ends were cut back, 6 bases at V and 5 bases at J, with 21 bases in the middle. The CDR3 is 15 amino acids. Germline CDR1 is DFQATT and CDR2 is SNEGSKA (reference sequence). The CDR3 sequence: CSAPRSATKGDTQYF. The CDR3 DNA reads as TGCAGTGCCCCCAGGTCGGCGACGAAAGGAGATACGCAGTATTTT.

Note on this clonotype: This may be a read error, as it is one base from a much larger clone. This chain's CDR3 is CASSEALGGFKSQHF. The CDR3 DNA reads as TGTGCCAGCAGTGAAGCGCTAGGAGGGTTTAAGTCCCAGCATTTT. The chain carries TRBV6-1 and TRBJ1-5; D not resolved. Per the germline V gene, CDR1 is MNHNS and CDR2 is SASEGT. This CDR3 region has 15 residues. V was trimmed by 0 bases and J by 11 bases, leaving 17 bases between them.

The chain has TRBV7-2 and TRBJ1-3; D is unclear. The CDR3 totals 12 residues. Trimming removed 5 bases at V and 3 bases at J, with 5 bases between. CDR1 is SGHTA and CDR2 is FQGNSA in the germline V gene. The CDR3 region is CASSRDGNTIYF. DNA for the CDR3: TGTGCCAGCAGCCGGGATGGAAACACCATATATTTT.

The chain links TRBV14 to TRBJ2-5, with 7 bases that match TRBD2. In germline, CDR1 is SGHDN, CDR2 FVKESK. CDR3 length: 14 amino acids. The V segment lost 4 bases and the J segment 7 bases; nucleotides outside the gene matches: 9. The CDR3: CASSLQPGGTTQYF. CDR3 DNA sequence: TGTGCCAGCAGCCTTCAGCCCGGGGGGACGACCCAGTACTTC.

V gene TRBV18 combines with J gene TRBJ1-2, with 11 bases that match TRBD1. Per the germline V gene, CDR1 is KGHSH and CDR2 is LQKENI. The CDR3 spans 14 residues. J lost 4 bases, V lost 5 bases, and 3 bases had no gene match. In DNA form, the CDR3 reads TGTGCCAGCTCATCCGGGACAGGGGGCTATGGCTACACCTTC. Translated, it gives CASSSGTGGYGYTF.

This chain connects TRBV20-1 to TRBJ2-7, with 9 bases matching TRBD2. With V trimmed by 3 bases and J by 4 bases, 16 bases remained unmatched. The CDR3 totals 17 residues. Germline CDR1 is DFQATT and CDR2 is SNEGSKA (reference sequence). CDR3 loop: CSASGGRGSGSMYEQYF. The CDR3, as DNA: TGCAGTGCTAGCGGGGGCCGGGGTAGCGGGAGCATGTACGAGCAGTACTTC.

This chain links TRBV2 with TRBJ1-2; the D is unclear. There are 12 residues in the CDR3. CDR1 is SNHLY, CDR2 FYNNEI, per germline. Trimming left V 3 bases short and J 7 bases short, with 9 bases between. The CDR3 DNA sequence: TGTGCCAGCAGTGAGAACGCTTGTGGCTACACCTTC. Translating it yields CASSENACGYTF.

The rearrangement links TRBV6-5 to TRBJ2-7; TRBD1 matches at 10 bases. Per the germline V gene, CDR1 is MNHEY and CDR2 is SVGAGI. The CDR3 is 15 residues long. J lost 4 bases, V lost 2 bases, and 5 bases had no gene match. Here the CDR3 reads CASSYRDRGRYEQYF. CDR3 coding DNA: TGTGCCAGCAGTTACCGGGACAGGGGACGGTACGAGCAGTACTTC.

The V call is TRBV27, the J call TRBJ2-3; the D gene could be TRBD1 or TRBD2 (5 bases each). The CDR3 loop spans 16 amino acids. Trimming pared 0 bases from V and 1 base from J, leaving 11 bases between. Germline loops: CDR1 MNHEY, CDR2 SMNVEV (reference sequence). The CDR3 region is CASSLSFGARTDTQYF. DNA for the CDR3: TGTGCCAGCAGTTTATCGTTCGGGGCCCGCACAGATACGCAGTATTTT.